This T cell receptor beta chain comes out of a study of blood T cell repertoires in COVID-19. Study-level information: Sites in the United States, Italy and Spain provided acute and convalescent COVID-19 samples. From T cells, B-cell-depleted T cells, or PBMCs came the material, which was cDNA or gDNA.

Authors' analysis steps: Quantification of nucleated cells was approximated via reference gene primer amplification. The data were produced by immunoSEQ multiplex PCR, yet TCRdb's version contains in-frame clones alone and is incomplete. V, J and clone size are those of that table, while D and trimming were read from the DNA. The repertoire holds about 110,000 clones, almost 85% seen once, with roughly 4.3% in the top ten. Trimming cost V 0 bases and J 7 bases, with 16 bases left between them. CDR1 is LGHNA, CDR2 YSLEER, per germline. This CDR3 spans 15 amino acids. The chain combines TRBV4-3 with TRBJ2-7; the D gene is possibly TRBD2 (6 bases). The sample consisted of peripheral blood. The receptor was derived from a human donor in a cohort sampled during active COVID-19. CDR3 in DNA: TGCGCCAGCAGCCAAGATCTGGGACTTCTGACGGAGCAGTACTTC. It yields the protein CASSQDLGLLTEQYF.